This is a list of T cell receptor beta chains from one sample in a study of T cells in Graves' hyperthyroidism and ophthalmopathy. Using its own MiXCR run on the multiplex PCR reads, TCRdb lists one record per CDR3 protein. The repertoire has around 580,000 distinct CDR3 sequences, just over 45% of them found once; the top ten carry around 8%. Sequenced input: peripheral blood or thyroid tissue (not recorded which). These receptors all stem from a woman aged 18-35 years with Graves' hyperthyroidism. Both conserved end residues are part of each CDR3. The D gene is left open where the match is weak. Not every row has a clone size; where given, it reads once, few, many or a size class.

V	D	J	size	CDR3	DNA
TRBV12-3/TRBV12-4	TRBD2	TRBJ2-7	many	CASTDGGLAAYEQYF	TGTGCCAGCACCGACGGGGGACTAGCGGCCTACGAGCAGTACTTC
TRBV11-2	TRBD1	TRBJ1-1	.	CAGSFRQGTEITEAFF	TGTGCCGGCAGCTTCCGACAGGGGACAGAGATCACTGAAGCTTTCTTT
TRBV7-9	.	TRBJ2-1	few	CASSLPTRTNEQFF	TGTGCCAGCAGCTTACCGACTAGGACCAATGAGCAGTTCTTC
TRBV10-3	.	TRBJ2-2	many	CAISGTRANTGELFF	TGTGCCATCAGTGGTACCAGGGCGAACACCGGGGAGCTGTTTTTT
TRBV2	.	TRBJ1-6	.	CASSDWLPYSPLHF	TGTGCCAGCAGTGATTGGCTCCCCTATTCACCCCTCCACTTT
TRBV13	TRBD1	TRBJ2-7	many	CASSIQGASYEQYF	TGTGCCAGCAGTATACAGGGGGCTTCCTACGAGCAGTACTTC
TRBV7-2	.	TRBJ1-6	.	CASSLEGRESPLHF	TGTGCCAGCAGCTTAGAGGGGAGGGAATCACCCCTCCACTTT
TRBV20-1	TRBD1	TRBJ1-2	many	CSARGDRAFYTF	TGCAGTGCTAGGGGGGACAGGGCTTTCTACACCTTC
TRBV6-6	.	TRBJ2-2	many	CASSYLGTRNTGELFF	TGTGCCAGCAGTTACCTGGGGACACGGAACACCGGGGAGCTGTTTTTT
TRBV20-1	.	TRBJ2-5	.	CSASDREAGGETQYF	TGCAGTGCCTCAGACAGGGAGGCTGGCGGGGAGACCCAGTACTTC
TRBV12-3/TRBV12-4	.	TRBJ1-1	.	CATSRRPGGYAFF	TGTGCCACTTCGCGGAGGCCCGGGGGGTACGCTTTCTTT
TRBV2	.	TRBJ1-3	many	CASRDGVPGNTIYF	TGTGCCAGCAGGGACGGGGTCCCTGGAAACACCATATATTTT
TRBV3-1	.	TRBJ2-2	many	CASSRDSTGELFF	TGTGCCAGCAGTCGGGACTCCACCGGGGAGCTGTTTTTT
TRBV10-3	.	TRBJ1-3	many	CAISAGLRPGNTIYF	TGTGCCATCAGCGCCGGCCTTCGCCCTGGAAACACCATATATTTT
TRBV7-9	.	TRBJ2-2	.	CASSFTSGELFF	TGTGCCAGCAGCTTTACTAGCGGGGAGCTGTTTTTT
TRBV19	TRBD2	TRBJ2-2	few	CASSIELARPNTGELFF	TGTGCCAGTAGTATAGAACTAGCGAGGCCGAACACCGGGGAGCTGTTTTTT
TRBV27	.	TRBJ1-2	.	CASKLRGGQDGYTF	TGTGCCAGCAAGCTACGGGGAGGGCAGGATGGCTACACCTTC
TRBV2	TRBD2	TRBJ2-2	many	CASSEVSGTNTGELFF	TGTGCCAGCAGTGAAGTTAGCGGGACCAACACCGGGGAGCTGTTTTTT
TRBV20-1	.	TRBJ2-3	once	CSARDHGTSTDTQYF	TGCAGTGCTAGAGATCACGGGACTAGCACAGATACGCAGTATTTT
TRBV6-1	TRBD1	TRBJ1-1	.	CASSEAQQGAATEAFF	TGTGCCAGCAGTGAAGCCCAACAGGGGGCGGCCACTGAAGCTTTCTTT
TRBV9	.	TRBJ1-5	.	CASSSRAGDGQPQHF	TGTGCCAGCAGCAGCCGAGCAGGGGACGGTCAGCCCCAGCATTTT
TRBV7-9	TRBD1	TRBJ2-1	.	CASSSDRAWGSLQNEQFF	TGTGCCAGCAGCTCAGACAGGGCTTGGGGATCTCTACAGAATGAGCAGTTCTTC
TRBV7-9	.	TRBJ1-4	many	CASSSLWGGGEKLFF	TGTGCCAGCAGCTCCCTTTGGGGGGGCGGTGAAAAACTGTTTTTT
TRBV2	.	TRBJ2-7	many	CASSEAHPDVPYEQYF	TGTGCCAGCAGTGAAGCGCACCCCGACGTTCCCTACGAGCAGTACTTC
TRBV7-6	TRBD2	TRBJ2-5	.	CASSHGTSGLKETQYF	TGTGCCAGCAGCCATGGGACTAGCGGTCTCAAAGAGACCCAGTACTTC
TRBV24-1	TRBD1	TRBJ1-5	.	CATSDGQGKNYLYNQEAQHF	TGTGCCACCAGTGATGGACAGGGCAAAAACTATCTCTACAATCAAGAGGCCCAGCATTTT
TRBV6-1	.	TRBJ1-4	few	CASSVHGQLNEKLFF	TGTGCCAGCAGTGTGCACGGGCAGCTTAATGAAAAACTGTTTTTT
TRBV7-8	TRBD1	TRBJ1-6	.	CASSLGGGTASYNSPLHF	TGTGCCAGCAGCTTAGGGGGCGGGACAGCGTCCTACAATTCACCCCTCCACTTT
TRBV11-3	.	TRBJ2-7	.	CASSAGGRGSAYEQYF	TGTGCCAGCAGCGCCGGGGGGCGCGGGAGTGCCTACGAGCAGTACTTC
TRBV19	.	TRBJ2-3	.	CASRRLVTDTQYF	TGTGCCAGTAGGAGACTAGTCACAGATACGCAGTATTTT
TRBV29-1	TRBD1	TRBJ2-7	.	CSVQDRDYEQYF	TGCAGCGTTCAGGACAGGGACTACGAGCAGTACTTC
TRBV7-6	TRBD2	TRBJ2-7	many	CASSRATSGSYEQYF	TGTGCCAGCAGCCGAGCGACTAGCGGATCCTACGAGCAGTACTTC
TRBV7-2	TRBD2	TRBJ2-7	.	CASSSVSGRAYEQYF	TGTGCCAGCAGCTCGGTTAGCGGGAGAGCATACGAGCAGTACTTC
TRBV11-2	.	TRBJ1-2	many	CASSPRDTVYGYTF	TGTGCCAGCAGCCCCCGGGACACAGTCTATGGCTACACCTTC
TRBV25-1	.	TRBJ2-5	once	CASSFHQGTQYF	TGTGCCAGCAGTTTCCACCAGGGGACCCAGTACTTC
TRBV24-1	.	TRBJ1-2	many	CATSEGSYGYTF	TGTGCCACCAGTGAGGGCAGCTATGGCTACACCTTC
TRBV5-6	.	TRBJ2-7	.	CASSLDRERNEQYF	TGTGCCAGCAGCTTGGACAGGGAAAGGAACGAGCAGTACTTC
TRBV9	TRBD1	TRBJ2-2	.	CASSSRTGRELFF	TGTGCCAGCAGCTCCCGGACAGGGAGGGAGCTGTTTTTT
TRBV27	.	TRBJ1-2	many	CASSLSSDYGYTF	TGTGCCAGCAGTTTATCGTCAGACTATGGCTACACCTTC
TRBV12-3/TRBV12-4	TRBD1	TRBJ1-1	many	CASIQGAGTEAFF	TGTGCCAGCATCCAGGGGGCCGGAACTGAAGCTTTCTTT
TRBV7-9	.	TRBJ1-2	.	CASSLSQDSYGYTF	TGTGCCAGCAGCTTAAGCCAAGATTCGTATGGCTACACCTTC
TRBV2	TRBD1	TRBJ2-7	.	CATRDRGQSAEQYF	TGTGCTACCCGGGACAGGGGGCAATCGGCCGAGCAGTACTTC
TRBV29-1	TRBD1	TRBJ1-2	.	CSVRQGTRYTF	TGCAGCGTTAGACAGGGAACACGCTACACCTTC
TRBV27	TRBD2	TRBJ2-5	.	CASSLASGRALPQETQYF	TGTGCCAGCAGTTTAGCTAGCGGGAGGGCCCTCCCCCAAGAGACCCAGTACTTC
TRBV30	.	TRBJ2-7	few	CAWGTSTHEQYF	TGTGCCTGGGGCACTTCGACCCACGAGCAGTACTTC
TRBV12-3/TRBV12-4	.	TRBJ2-2	few	CASSSGVSELFF	TGTGCCAGCAGCTCAGGGGTTTCGGAGCTGTTTTTT
TRBV2	TRBD1	TRBJ1-5	few	CASSSRGDQPQHF	TGTGCCAGCAGTTCCAGGGGGGATCAGCCCCAGCATTTT
TRBV20-1	.	TRBJ1-4	.	CSAIRDPNEKLFF	TGCAGTGCTATCCGGGACCCGAATGAAAAACTGTTTTTT
TRBV25-1	.	TRBJ2-2	.	CASSFILPTGHLNPPTNTGELFF	TGTGCCAGCAGCTTTATCTTGCCAACCGGGCACTTGAACCCCCCAACGAACACCGGGGAGCTGTTTTTT
TRBV24-1	.	TRBJ2-5	.	CATSDFRRETGQETQYW	TGTGCCACCAGTGATTTCAGGCGGGAGACAGGGCAAGAGACCCAGTACTGG
TRBV2	TRBD1	TRBJ2-7	.	CASRAGTGFFQQYF	TGTGCCAGCAGGGCCGGGACAGGGTTTTTCCAGCAGTACTTC
TRBV10-3	TRBD1	TRBJ1-2	many	CAITDSQGGYGYTF	TGTGCCATCACCGACTCCCAGGGGGGATATGGCTACACCTTC
TRBV6-1	.	TRBJ2-7	few	CASRAVSYEQYF	TGTGCCAGCAGGGCGGTCTCCTACGAGCAGTACTTC
TRBV9	.	TRBJ2-1	few	CASSVANEQFF	TGTGCCAGCAGCGTAGCCAATGAGCAGTTCTTC
TRBV4-1	.	TRBJ2-2	many	CASRLSWANTGELFF	TGCGCCAGCAGATTGAGTTGGGCGAACACCGGGGAGCTGTTTTTT
TRBV6-4	.	TRBJ1-1	many	CASSGRVGTEAFF	TGTGCCAGCAGTGGCCGAGTCGGAACTGAAGCTTTCTTT
TRBV20-1	TRBD1	TRBJ2-3	few	CSVADRGQGADTQYF	TGCAGTGTGGCGGACAGGGGGCAAGGTGCGGATACGCAGTATTTT